The rows below give T cell receptor beta chains drawn from one sample of a study of blood T cell repertoires in COVID-19. Data came from immunoSEQ multiplex PCR; TCRdb stores just in-frame clones and leaves some out. The repertoire holds 200,000 to 300,000 clones, with around 86% as singletons. Sequenced material: PBMCs or T cells enriched from blood (not recorded which). These TCRs come from a woman aged 18-35 years who had recovered from COVID-19. Each CDR3 is given with its conserved first and last residue. D genes are given only for firm matches. Only some rows state a clone size, as once, few, many or a class for expanded clones.

cdr3_length | j_call | d_call | clone_size | v_call | cdr3_nt | cdr3_aa
12 | TRBJ2-7 | NA | NA | TRBV5-5 | TGTGCCAGCAGCTTGGCGGGGGACGAGCAGTACTTC | CASSLAGDEQYF
16 | TRBJ2-1 | NA | NA | TRBV15 | TGTGCCACCAGCCGCGGAGGGCGAGGGTGGGACAATGAGCAGTTCTTC | CATSRGGRGWDNEQFF
15 | TRBJ2-1 | NA | NA | TRBV11-2 | TGTGCCAGCAGCTTAGAGCCTAGTAGTCCCTATGAGCAGTTCTTC | CASSLEPSSPYEQFF
14 | TRBJ1-1 | NA | NA | TRBV11-2 | TGTGCCAGCAGCTTATTTATCCGGAACACTGAAGCTTTCTTT | CASSLFIRNTEAFF
19 | TRBJ2-3 | TRBD2 | NA | TRBV6-2/TRBV6-3 | TGTGCCAGCAGTTCCCTCGGGACTAGCGGGGGGGGCGGCACAGATACGCAGTATTTT | CASSSLGTSGGGGTDTQYF
16 | TRBJ2-1 | TRBD2 | once | TRBV5-1 | TGCGCCAGCAGCTTCTCTACAGCGGGAGGGAGCAATGAGCAGTTCTTC | CASSFSTAGGSNEQFF
15 | TRBJ2-5 | TRBD1 | NA | TRBV7-2 | TGTGCCAGCAGCTTGGGGGCTGGACAGGAAGAGACCCAGTACTTC | CASSLGAGQEETQYF
13 | TRBJ2-3 | TRBD2 | NA | TRBV29-1 | TGCAGCGTTCAGCGGGGGGGCAGGGATACGCAGTATTTT | CSVQRGGRDTQYF
14 | TRBJ2-3 | TRBD1 | NA | TRBV25-1 | TGTGCCAGCAGTAGAGGACAGGGCACAGATACGCAGTATTTT | CASSRGQGTDTQYF
14 | TRBJ1-5 | NA | NA | TRBV27 | TGTGCCAGCAAACCCGGGACTACGAATCAGCCCCAGCATTTT | CASKPGTTNQPQHF
11 | TRBJ2-5 | NA | NA | TRBV12-3/TRBV12-4 | TGTGCCAGCAGTGTTTCGGAGACCCAGTACTTC | CASSVSETQYF
15 | TRBJ1-1 | TRBD1 | NA | TRBV3-1/TRBV3-2 | TGTGCCAGCAGCCAAGAAGCGCTGACAGGGGGGGAAGCTTTCTTT | CASSQEALTGGEAFF
15 | TRBJ2-7 | TRBD1 | NA | TRBV4-1 | TGCGCCAGCAGCTGGACGGACAGGAGGTCCTACGAGCAGTACTTC | CASSWTDRRSYEQYF
16 | TRBJ2-2 | TRBD2 | once | TRBV5-4 | TGTGCCAGCAGCTTCCTTAGCGGGGACGTCACCGGGGAGCTGTTTTTT | CASSFLSGDVTGELFF
13 | TRBJ2-7 | NA | few | TRBV30 | TGTGCCTGGAGGGACAGAACCTCCTACGAGCAGTACTTC | CAWRDRTSYEQYF
16 | TRBJ2-2 | NA | NA | TRBV30 | TGTGCCTGGGGGCGGGCGGGATTTAAGAACACCGGGGAGCTGTTTTTT | CAWGRAGFKNTGELFF
14 | TRBJ2-1 | NA | few | TRBV12-5 | TGTGCTAGTGGTTTGGGTCAGGTATACAATGAGCAGTTCTTC | CASGLGQVYNEQFF
15 | TRBJ2-2 | NA | NA | TRBV10-3 | TGTGCCATCGGGGCAGGGAATCCCAACACCGGGGAGCTGTTTTTT | CAIGAGNPNTGELFF
15 | TRBJ1-6 | TRBD1 | NA | TRBV12-5 | TGTGCTAGTGTTCACCGACAGGGTGTGTTCTCACCCCTCCACTTT | CASVHRQGVFSPLHF
16 | TRBJ1-6 | NA | NA | TRBV30 | TGTGCCTGGAGTGTACGATGGAGCTCCTATAATTCACCCCTCCACTTT | CAWSVRWSSYNSPLHF